Listed below are T cell receptor beta chains from one sample, sequenced in a study of blood T cell repertoires in COVID-19. Sequencing was performed with immunoSEQ multiplex PCR; in TCRdb, only in-frame clones are kept and a portion is missing. The sample consists of roughly 160,000 clones, approximately 83% of them appearing once. The sample taken for sequencing was peripheral blood. The receptors derive from a woman of 80 years or more with acute or convalescent COVID-19. Both conserved end residues are part of each CDR3. A D gene is named only where the DNA matches it firmly. Clone size is shown for a subset of rows, as once, few, many or a class of expanded clone.

.	.	TRBV3-1/TRBV3-2	TRBJ2-3	TGTGCCAGCAGCCACTCAGATACGCAGTATTTT	CASSHSDTQYF
TRBD1	.	TRBV19	TRBJ1-2	TGTGCCAGTAGTTACCGGACAGGAGCTAACTATGGCTACACCTTC	CASSYRTGANYGYTF
.	.	TRBV30	TRBJ2-2	TGTGCCTGGAGTTCCAGCGCCTTCACCGGGGAGCTGTTTTTT	CAWSSSAFTGELFF
.	.	TRBV4-3	TRBJ2-1	TGCGCCAGCAGCCTGCTAAGTTCATCCTACAATGAGCAGTTCTTC	CASSLLSSSYNEQFF
TRBD2	.	TRBV3-1/TRBV3-2	TRBJ2-3	TGTGCCAGCAGCCAAGGTGAACTAGCGCCAGATACGCAGTATTTT	CASSQGELAPDTQYF
.	.	TRBV4-3	TRBJ2-1	TGCGCCAGCAGCCCGCAAGTGGTCGCGGGCGGGACCTTCAATGAGCAGTTCTTC	CASSPQVVAGGTFNEQFF
.	.	TRBV6-5	TRBJ1-1	TGTGCCAGCAGCTTCGACAGGACGAACACTGAAGCTTTCTTT	CASSFDRTNTEAFF
.	once	TRBV18	TRBJ1-1	TGTGCCAGCTCCCCTCAGGGGCCGCAAAACACTGAAGCTTTCTTT	CASSPQGPQNTEAFF
.	.	TRBV28	TRBJ1-3	TGTGCCAGCAGTCCCGGGTTCTCCTCTGGAAACACCATATATTTT	CASSPGFSSGNTIYF
TRBD1	.	TRBV18	TRBJ2-6	TGTGCCAGCTCACTGGACAGGGAGCCCAACGTCCTGACTTTC	CASSLDREPNVLTF
TRBD2	.	TRBV30	TRBJ2-2	TGTGCCTGGGGACTAGCGGGAGGGTACGCGAACACCGGGGAGCTGTTTTTT	CAWGLAGGYANTGELFF
TRBD2	.	TRBV5-1	TRBJ2-3	TGCGCCAGCAGCTCGCGACTAGCGGGACCCACAGATACGCAGTATTTT	CASSSRLAGPTDTQYF
TRBD1	.	TRBV18	TRBJ1-2	TGTGCCAGCTCACCGGTGTTACAGGGGGCCCGGGACTATGGCTACACCTTC	CASSPVLQGARDYGYTF
.	.	TRBV24-1	TRBJ1-2	TGTGCCACCAGTGACCCAGGGTCGGGCTATGGCTACACCTTC	CATSDPGSGYGYTF
TRBD2	few	TRBV2	TRBJ2-7	TGTGCCAGCAGTGGAATAGCGGGGTCGTACGAGCAGTACTTC	CASSGIAGSYEQYF
.	once	TRBV27	TRBJ1-4	TGTGCCAGCAGTTCCTCGAGGGCCAATGAAAAACTGTTTTTT	CASSSSRANEKLFF
TRBD1	.	TRBV7-2	TRBJ1-2	TGTGCCAGCAGCTTAGACGGGACAGCCCGAACTCTGGGCGGCTACACCTTC	CASSLDGTARTLGGYTF
.	medium-sized	TRBV19	TRBJ1-5	TGTGCCAGTAGTATTGTCGGGGGGAGCAATCAGCCCCAGCATTTT	CASSIVGGSNQPQHF
TRBD2	.	TRBV5-4	TRBJ2-7	TGTGCCAGCAGCTTCGGCGGGGGTATCGCCTACGAGCAGTACTTC	CASSFGGGIAYEQYF
TRBD1	.	TRBV24-1	TRBJ2-2	TGTGCCACCAGTGATTACAGGGGCCCGGAGGCGAACACCGGGGAGCTGTTTTTT	CATSDYRGPEANTGELFF
.	.	TRBV5-1	TRBJ2-7	TGCGCCAGCAGCTTGATGGCAGGGATCTACGAGCAGTACTTC	CASSLMAGIYEQYF
TRBD2	.	TRBV27	TRBJ2-5	TGTGCCAGCAGTCCGCGGACTAGCGGGGGCTCAGAGACCCAGTACTTC	CASSPRTSGGSETQYF
TRBD1	.	TRBV29-1	TRBJ2-2	TGCAGCGTTGTTCAGGGGGCTTCCGGGGAGCTGTTTTTT	CSVVQGASGELFF
.	.	TRBV5-8	TRBJ2-5	TGTGCCAGCAGCTTTGGTCCCGCGGTAGAGACCCAGTACTTC	CASSFGPAVETQYF
TRBD2	.	TRBV19	TRBJ2-1	TGTGCCAGTAGTACGCGGGGGTCCTACAATGAGCAGTTCTTC	CASSTRGSYNEQFF
.	.	TRBV28	TRBJ2-2	TGTGCCAGCAGCCCCCCGTCCCCAGGCATAGTTCGGTTTTTT	CASSPPSPGIVRFF
.	few	TRBV5-1	TRBJ1-2	TGCGCCAGCAGTTCCCAACAGGGCCTCAACTATGGCTACACCTTC	CASSSQQGLNYGYTF
.	.	TRBV18	TRBJ1-1	TGTGCCAGCTCCCGAGTCGGGGCAGGGGCCCACACTGAAGCTTTCTTT	CASSRVGAGAHTEAFF
.	few	TRBV12-3/TRBV12-4	TRBJ1-1	TGTGCCAGCAGAACACAGATGAACACTGAAGCTTTCTTT	CASRTQMNTEAFF
TRBD1	.	TRBV7-8	TRBJ1-2	TGTGCCAGCAGCTTTGCCTCGGGACAGTGGGGCTACACCTTC	CASSFASGQWGYTF
.	.	TRBV4-3	TRBJ1-3	TGCGCCAGCAGCTCCTCAACAGGGACGGCTGGAAACACCATATATTTT	CASSSSTGTAGNTIYF
TRBD1	.	TRBV7-8	TRBJ1-2	TGTGCCAGCAGCTTAGGGACAGGGAGGGATGGCTACACCTTC	CASSLGTGRDGYTF
.	once	TRBV28	TRBJ1-4	TGTGCCAGCAGTTTATCGAGGGGGTGGGAAAAACTGTTTTTT	CASSLSRGWEKLFF
TRBD1	.	TRBV29-1	TRBJ2-7	TGCAGCGTGCAAACACAGGGGTTCGAGCAGTACTTC	CSVQTQGFEQYF
TRBD1	.	TRBV7-6	TRBJ1-4	TGTGCCAGCAGCTCCAGTACAGGGGGAGTTGTTGAAAAACTGTTTTTT	CASSSSTGGVVEKLFF
.	.	TRBV4-2	TRBJ1-2	TGTGCCAGCAGCCAAGAATACGGGGATGGCTACACCTTC	CASSQEYGDGYTF
.	.	TRBV29-1	TRBJ1-1	TGCAGCGTTGAATCTGGTACAAGGGGCGCTTTCTTT	CSVESGTRGAFF
TRBD1	.	TRBV4-3	TRBJ1-2	TGCGCCAGCAGCCAAGAAGGGGGCTTTGGGGGCTACACCTTC	CASSQEGGFGGYTF
.	.	TRBV9	TRBJ2-2	TGTGCCAGCAGCCCCCAGGACACCGGGGAGCTGTTTTTT	CASSPQDTGELFF
.	.	TRBV3-1/TRBV3-2	TRBJ2-7	TGTGCCAGCAGCCCTGGGGGGGGCTTCTTGTACGAGCAGTACTTC	CASSPGGGFLYEQYF
TRBD2	.	TRBV20-1	TRBJ2-3	TGCAGTGCTAGTGGTGCGGGAGTGGTAGATACGCAGTATTTT	CSASGAGVVDTQYF
.	.	TRBV5-4	TRBJ1-6	TGTGCCAGCAGCTTGCTTTCGGCAGGTACAAATTCACCCCTCCACTTT	CASSLLSAGTNSPLHF
TRBD2	.	TRBV12-3/TRBV12-4	TRBJ2-3	TGTGCCAGCAGGACGGGGGGTACAGATACGCAGTATTTT	CASRTGGTDTQYF